Below, 27 T cell receptor beta chains from the same sample are listed, as sequenced in a study of blood T cells in healthy people across ages. A second PCR of 7 to 11 cycles used a sample-barcoded 5' primer and a J-beta primer mix. TCRdb called the 5' RACE reads again in MiXCR, with one record for every CDR3 protein. This table holds around 990,000 distinct CDR3 sequences, 30% to 40% found once. The sequenced sample was blood. All receptors come from a man aged 18 to 30 in good health.

The chain carries TRBV29-1 and TRBJ2-4; the D gene could be TRBD1 or TRBD2 (5 bases each). The J call may be mistaken, given a closer DNA end match to TRBJ2-7. Germline CDR1 and CDR2: SQVTM and ANQGSEA. This CDR3 spans 14 amino acids. The CDR3 spells CSVEAGQGAYEQYF. The DNA for the CDR3 is TGCAGCGTTGAAGCCGGGCAGGGAGCCTACGAGCAGTACTTC.

The table lists this clonotype with a few counts. V and J are TRBV25-1 and TRBJ2-1, with D possibly being TRBD2 (6 bases). Germline loops: CDR1 MGHDK, CDR2 SYGVNS. CDR3 size: 15 residues. V was shortened by 3 bases and J by 0 bases, with 9 bases between the two germline ends. Here the CDR3 reads CASSEVGGSYNEQFF. The CDR3 DNA reads TGTGCCAGCAGTGAGGTGGGGGGCTCCTACAATGAGCAGTTCTTC.

This chain connects TRBV4-1 to TRBJ1-1; D may be TRBD1 (6 bases). Trimming cost V 3 bases and J 4 bases, with 15 bases left between them. The CDR3 length is 15 residues. Germline values: CDR1 MGHRA, CDR2 YSYEKL. CDR3 in DNA: TGCGCCAGCAGCCACCCCCCACAGGGTTCCACTGAAGCTTTCTTT. Translation gives CASSHPPQGSTEAFF.

The chain links TRBV20-1 to TRBJ2-5, with TRBD2 matching 12 bases. The CDR3 runs to 14 residues. Germline loops: CDR1 DFQATT, CDR2 SNEGSKA (reference sequence). The trim removed 7 bases at V and 11 bases at J, leaving 14 bases unmatched. CDR3 residues: CSGQPSGGANEQYF. The DNA for the CDR3 is TGCAGTGGCCAACCTAGCGGGGGGGCTAATGAGCAGTACTTC.

This chain joins TRBV3-1 and TRBJ2-1; TRBD2 matches 11 bases. Germline assignment: CDR1 LGHDT and CDR2 YNNKEL (reference sequence). V shed 0 bases and J 8 bases; nucleotides not matched to a gene: 15. The CDR3 totals 19 residues. The CDR3 is CASSQDRSLAGGPGYEQFF. The CDR3, as DNA: TGTGCCAGCAGCCAAGATCGGAGTTTAGCGGGGGGGCCAGGATATGAGCAGTTCTTC.

The chain carries TRBV9 and TRBJ1-1; 7 nucleotides agree with TRBD1. V trimming: 3 bases; J trimming: 0 bases; junction bases outside the gene matches: 8. Germline loops: CDR1 SGDLS, CDR2 YYNGEE. The CDR3 length is 16 residues. CDR3 coding DNA: TGTGCCAGCAGCGGTCCCGGGACAGCCATGAACACTGAAGCTTTCTTT. The encoded protein is CASSGPGTAMNTEAFF.

This clonotype was observed a handful of times. The gene calls are TRBV28 and TRBJ2-3; TRBD1 matches at 9 bases. Trimming cost V 5 bases and J 3 bases; bases outside gene matches: 6. Germline loops: CDR1 MDHEN, CDR2 SYDVKM. The CDR3 totals 15 residues. CDR3 amino acids: CASSPPGTGTDTQYF. CDR3 sequence (DNA): TGTGCCAGCAGTCCCCCCGGGACAGGGACAGATACGCAGTATTTT. Full variable domain (remainder filled in from reference TRBV28 and TRBJ2-3): DVKVTQSSRYLVKRTGEKVFLECVQDMDHENMFWYRQDPGLGLRLIYFSYDVKMKEKGDIPEGYSVSREKKERFSLILESASTNQTSMYLCASSPPGTGTDTQYFGPGTRLTVL.

This clonotype came up a few times. The J gene is TRBJ1-5, the V gene TRBV6-1; TRBD1 matches at 8 bases. Germline V gene data show CDR1 as MNHNS and CDR2 as SASEGT. V gave up 6 bases and J gave up 0 bases; unmatched junction bases: 13. This CDR3 spans 18 amino acids. In DNA form, the CDR3 reads TGTGCCAGCAGGGCCTCCGGGACAGGAGATAATAGCAATCAGCCCCAGCATTTT. Translated, it gives CASRASGTGDNSNQPQHF.

V usage is TRBV5-1 and J usage is TRBJ2-2; D remains ambiguous. CDR1 and CDR2 from the germline V gene are SGHRS and YFSETQ. The CDR3 has 14 residues. Trimming removed 7 bases at V and 1 base at J, with 11 bases between. Here the CDR3 DNA reads TGCGCCAGCCGACGGTCCCAGAACACCGGGGAGCTGTTTTTT. It translates to CASRRSQNTGELFF.

This clonotype was found once. The chain employs TRBV7-9 and TRBJ1-5; D call uncertain. In germline, CDR1 is SEHNR, CDR2 FQNEAQ (reference sequence). The V end was cut by 5 bases, the J end by 7 bases, with 9 bases between. CDR3 length: 12 amino acids. CDR3 protein: CASSLELQPQHF. CDR3 coding DNA: TGTGCCAGCAGCCTAGAACTCCAGCCCCAGCATTTT.

The rearrangement uses TRBV20-1 and TRBJ2-7, with D hard to call. The J call is doubtful: the DNA matches TRBJ2-5 better. The CDR3 loop spans 13 amino acids. The germline V gene encodes CDR1 DFQATT and CDR2 SNEGSKA (reference sequence). Here the CDR3 reads CSALSSQEETQYF. DNA for the CDR3: TGCAGTGCCCTCAGTTCCCAGGAGGAGACCCAGTACTTC.

The chain joins TRBV20-1 to TRBJ1-4; possibly TRBD1 for D (5 bases). This CDR3 spans 16 amino acids. Trimming pared 5 bases from V and 4 bases from J, leaving 20 bases between. Germline V gene data show CDR1 as DFQATT and CDR2 as SNEGSKA (reference sequence). CDR3 amino acids: CSARPIPGPGNEKLFF. CDR3 bases: TGCAGTGCTCGACCCATTCCAGGGCCGGGTAATGAAAAACTGTTTTTT.

This chain connects TRBV6-1 to TRBJ2-1; 14 bases are shared with TRBD2. Per the germline V gene, CDR1 is MNHNS and CDR2 is SASEGT. Trimming cost V 0 bases and J 5 bases; bases outside gene matches: 0. The CDR3 is 16 amino acids. The DNA of the CDR3 is TGTGCCAGCAGTGAAGCGGGACTAGCGGGGGACAATGAGCAGTTCTTC. It specifies CASSEAGLAGDNEQFF.

The V and J genes are TRBV6-2 or TRBV6-3 and TRBJ1-5, with D unclear. Germline V gene lookup returns CDR1 MNHEY and CDR2 SVGEGT. V lost 7 bases and J 0 bases, leaving 7 bases between the germline ends. There are 13 residues in the CDR3. The CDR3 loop is CASTDYSNQPQHF. CDR3 sequence (DNA): TGTGCCAGCACCGACTATAGCAATCAGCCCCAGCATTTT.

The sample holds a few counts of this clonotype. The chain couples TRBV6-5 to TRBJ2-1, with 9 positions matching TRBD2. V lost 7 bases, J lost 3 bases, and 7 bases stayed unmatched. CDR3 size: 15 residues. Germline lookup yields CDR1 MNHEY and CDR2 SVGAGI. The CDR3: CASKNGGGGYNEQFF. The CDR3 DNA reads as TGTGCCAGCAAAAACGGCGGGGGGGGCTACAATGAGCAGTTCTTC.

In its sample, this clonotype was seen once. V and J are TRBV28 and TRBJ2-1; TRBD2 agrees at 9 bases. Looked up from germline, CDR1 is MDHEN and CDR2 is SYDVKM. This CDR3 spans 15 amino acids. With 4 bases clipped from V and 14 bases from J, the junction kept 15 bases outside the gene matches. The CDR3 DNA is TGTGCCAGCAGTTCCCAAGCGGGGGGACCAAGGGAGGAGTTCTTC. Its translation is CASSSQAGGPREEFF.

This clonotype was seen at least ten times. CDR3 sequence: CASSLGRVGNEQFF. The DNA for the CDR3 is TGCGCCAGCAGCTTGGGCAGGGTGGGAAATGAGCAGTTCTTC. This chain joins TRBV5-1 and TRBJ2-1; TRBD1 might be the D (5 bases). This CDR3 has 14 amino acids. CDR1 SGHRS and CDR2 YFSETQ come from the germline V gene. Trimming pared 0 bases from V and 7 bases from J, leaving 11 bases between.

A word on this clonotype: A much more abundant neighbour one base away suggests this may be a read error. This chain links TRBV11-2 with TRBJ2-5; D is undetermined. CDR1 and CDR2 from the germline V gene are SGHAT and FQNNGV. The CDR3 contains 14 residues. The CDR3 DNA reads TGTGTCAGCAGCTTAGAGTTTTTACACAATGAGCAGTACTTC. Translated, it gives CVSSLEFLHNEQYF.

DNA of the CDR3: TGTGCCAGCAGTTTACGGCCAGGGCCGAACTATGGCTACACCTTC. It is translated as CASSLRPGPNYGYTF. The genes are TRBV27 and TRBJ1-2; D is possibly TRBD1 (5 bases). From germline, CDR1 is MNHEY and CDR2 SMNVEV (reference sequence). Trimming took off 2 bases at V and 2 bases at J, with 12 bases between the two ends. The CDR3 extends over 15 amino acids.

This clonotype occurred a few times. CDR3 nucleotide sequence: TGTGCCAGCAGCTTACGGACTACCCTAAATGAGCAGTACTTC. This gives the protein CASSLRTTLNEQYF. The V gene is TRBV7-2, the J gene TRBJ2-7; TRBD2 is a possible D gene (6 bases). The V and J ends lost 2 bases and 7 bases respectively, with 15 bases between them. CDR1 and CDR2 (germline): SGHTA, FQGNSA. The CDR3 consists of 14 residues.

This clonotype came up many times. Sequence at one end of the junction differs from germline and may be a read error. V gene TRBV4-3 combines with J gene TRBJ2-3, with TRBD1 identical over 7 bases. The CDR3 spans 14 residues. Germline CDR1 LGHNA, CDR2 YSLEER. In DNA, the CDR3 is TGTGCCAGCAGCCAGGGGGATTCGACAGATACGCAGTATTTT. Translating it yields CASSQGDSTDTQYF.

Only a few counts were recorded for this clonotype. This sequence joins TRBV12-3 or TRBV12-4 and TRBJ2-3; 13 nucleotides agree with TRBD2. The V gene end was trimmed by 5 bases and the J gene end by 4 bases; junction bases not matched to a gene: 9. The CDR3 runs to 17 residues. The CDR3 here is CASSRTSGGSAPDTQYF. The CDR3 DNA is TGTGCCAGCAGTAGGACTAGCGGGGGCTCGGCACCAGATACGCAGTATTTT.

This clonotype was observed a few times. The genes are TRBV30 and TRBJ1-5, with a possible D match to TRBD1 (5 bases). Trimming shortened V by 6 bases and J by 5 bases, and 11 bases separated the two germline ends. CDR1 GTSNPN and CDR2 SVGIG come from the germline V gene (reference sequence). The CDR3 extends over 12 amino acids. The CDR3 spells CACDTGDQPQHF. Here the CDR3 DNA reads TGTGCCTGCGACACGGGGGATCAGCCCCAGCATTTT.

This chain links TRBV20-1 with TRBJ1-6; no firm D call. Germline assignment: CDR1 DFQATT and CDR2 SNEGSKA (reference sequence). Trimming stripped 0 bases from V and 6 bases from J, with 12 bases between. The CDR3 sequence is 15 residues long. CDR3 amino acids: CSARDRTERNSPLHF. The CDR3 bases are TGCAGTGCTAGAGACCGGACGGAACGTAATTCACCCCTCCACTTT.

This clonotype has more than one count but fewer than ten. The chain joins TRBV12-3 or TRBV12-4 to TRBJ1-2, with D hard to call. Trimming stripped 5 bases from V and 2 bases from J, with 9 bases between. The CDR3 runs 13 residues. The CDR3 DNA sequence: TGTGCCAGCAGTGCGACACTGAACTATGGCTACACCTTC. It codes for CASSATLNYGYTF.

This clonotype was picked up a small number of times. This chain connects TRBV20-1 to TRBJ1-6; no clear D gene. CDR3 length equals 14 residues. The germline CDR1 and CDR2 sequences are DFQATT and SNEGSKA (reference sequence). Deletions cut 3 bases from V and 7 bases from J, with 13 bases between. The CDR3 is CSARVGLWNSPLHF. In DNA, the CDR3 is TGCAGTGCTAGGGTCGGCCTTTGGAATTCACCCCTCCACTTT.

The V call is TRBV6-6, the J call TRBJ2-5; TRBD1 is a possible D gene (6 bases). Trimming pared 7 bases from V and 11 bases from J, leaving 29 bases between. Germline V lookup: CDR1 MNHNY, CDR2 SVGAGI (reference sequence). The CDR3 has 16 residues. The CDR3 DNA reads as TGTGCCAGCAACACACCCTTTGGACAGAGCTGCAATGAGCAGTACTTC. Residues: CASNTPFGQSCNEQYF.